This T cell receptor (beta chain) was captured by sequencing in a study of T cell clusters in autoimmune cytopenias. Turning to this clonotype: What it binds is not known.

Each sample's input was approximately 0.25 ug genomic DNA, some 38,000 genome equivalents. Germline V gives CDR1 SGHKS, CDR2 YYEKEE (reference sequence). This CDR3 is built from 14 residues. Multiplex touch-down PCR amplified TRB using TRB-A and TRB-B pools in one tube. After re-calling the multiplex PCR reads, TCRdb lists one entry per CDR3 protein, DNA absent. The sample totals 9,500 to 12,000 distinct CDR3 sequences. General study points: Primary autoimmune cytopenia patients appeared to lack physiological T cell clusters present in healthy donors.

The sample also formed part of further work on T cell repertoires in aging, cancer and after chemotherapy. That source reports: Repeat sampling of healthy donors over several months to years showed clear clonal overlap.

The receptor comes from a human donor in good health. The sample was peripheral blood. The chain links TRBV5-5 to TRBJ2-3; TCRdb indicates TRBD2, and absent DNA this call remains unverified. The CDR3 reads CASERGWEADTQYF.